The 18 T cell receptor beta chains below all came from one sample that was sequenced in a study of CD8+ T cells in alopecia areata. Sample treatment: oral pan-JAK inhibitor, 5-10 mg twice daily. Extracted RNA was reverse transcribed into cDNA, the sequencing template. The table came from immunoSEQ multiplex PCR; TCRdb's copy has only in-frame clones and leaves some out. The repertoire holds approximately 210,000 clones, roughly three fifths seen once, with approximately 3.4% in the top ten. The specimen comprised CD4+ T cells sorted from blood, sampled at week 4, from a patient treated with tofacitinib. The receptors were sampled from a human donor with alopecia areata.

This chain uses TRBV30 with TRBJ1-6; tentative D call: TRBD1 (6 bases). Trimming cost V 7 bases and J 6 bases, with 16 bases left between them. CDR1 is GTSNPN and CDR2 is SVGIG in the germline V gene (reference sequence). The CDR3 has 14 amino acids. The CDR3 here is CAFRWAGVNSPLHF. As DNA, the CDR3 is TGTGCCTTCCGGTGGGCAGGGGTTAATTCACCCCTCCACTTT.

The chain joins TRBV30 to TRBJ2-3; maybe TRBD2 (6 bases). The CDR3 loop spans 11 amino acids. V lost 7 bases and J lost 9, with 14 bases in between. Germline V gives CDR1 GTSNPN, CDR2 SVGIG (reference sequence). The CDR3 sequence: CAFASGDTQYF. Here the CDR3 DNA reads TGTGCCTTTGCGTCGGGGGACACGCAGTATTTT. Complete variable domain (other parts from reference TRBV30 and TRBJ2-3): SQTIHQWPATLVQPVGSPLSLECTVEGTSNPNLYWYRQAAGRGLQLLFYSVGIGQISSEVPQNLSASRPQDRQFILSSKKLLLSDSGFYLCAFASGDTQYFGPGTRLTVL.

The gene calls are TRBV11-3 and TRBJ2-3, with a weak D call TRBD1 (5 bases). The CDR3 covers 13 residues. V lost 6 bases to trimming and J lost 0 bases, with 7 bases between them. The germline gives CDR1 SGHNT, CDR2 YENEEA. CDR3 in amino acids: CASRQASTDTQYF. The DNA for the CDR3 is TGTGCCAGCAGACAGGCTAGCACAGATACGCAGTATTTT.

V is TRBV29-1 and J is TRBJ1-4; the match to TRBD1 covers 8 bases. After removal of 7 bases from V and 7 bases from J, the junction contained 11 bases not matched to a gene. Per the germline V gene, CDR1 is SQVTM and CDR2 is ANQGSEA. The CDR3 loop spans 14 amino acids. The CDR3: CSDAPQGEGEKLFF. The CDR3 region has the DNA TGCAGCGACGCCCCACAGGGGGAGGGTGAAAAACTGTTTTTT.

The chain couples TRBV30 to TRBJ1-1, with D perhaps TRBD1 (6 bases). This CDR3 region has 14 residues. CDR1 is GTSNPN and CDR2 is SVGIG in the germline V gene (reference sequence). Trimming shortened V by 7 bases and J by 0 bases, and 15 bases separated the two germline ends. The CDR3 loop is CALRRRGMNTEAFF. The CDR3 DNA is TGTGCCTTGAGACGAAGGGGGATGAACACTGAAGCTTTCTTT.

The V gene is TRBV7-8, the J gene TRBJ2-3; 13 bases fit TRBD2. CDR1 SGHVS and CDR2 FQNEAQ come from the germline V gene. This CDR3 comprises 19 residues. V lost 5 bases, J lost 1 base, and 12 bases stayed unmatched. CDR3 sequence (DNA): TGTGCCAGCAGCCCTCCGACTAGCGGGGGGACCCTTGGCACAGATACGCAGTATTTT. Its protein is CASSPPTSGGTLGTDTQYF.

This rearrangement joins TRBV5-6 to TRBJ2-3; 7 nucleotides align to TRBD1. CDR3 length: 16 residues. Per the germline V gene, CDR1 is SGHDT and CDR2 is YYEEEE. V lost 4 bases to trimming and J lost 5 bases; unmatched junction nucleotides: 13. The CDR3 loop is CASSLTTGSSRDTQYF. The CDR3 nucleotides read TGTGCCAGCAGCCTTACGACAGGGTCCTCCAGAGATACGCAGTATTTT.

The genes are TRBV7-2 and TRBJ2-1; the D gene is possibly TRBD2 (6 bases). The CDR3 length is 13 residues. The ends were cut back, 5 bases at V and 12 bases at J, with 17 bases in the middle. Germline values: CDR1 SGHTA, CDR2 FQGNSA. CDR3: CASSDFPGLPQFF. CDR3 DNA sequence: TGTGCCAGCAGCGACTTCCCGGGACTTCCGCAGTTCTTC.

The gene calls are TRBV29-1 and TRBJ2-6, with a possible D match to TRBD1 (6 bases). Germline V gene sequence: CDR1 SQVTM, CDR2 ANQGSEA. This CDR3 is built from 14 residues. The CDR3 loop is CRGRGWSGANVLTF. Here the CDR3 DNA reads TGCAGGGGCAGGGGCTGGTCTGGGGCCAACGTCCTGACTTTC.

The sample holds a few counts of this clone. The V and J genes are TRBV5-1 and TRBJ2-5; 7 bases align to TRBD1. V lost 0 bases, J lost 4 bases, and 9 bases stayed unmatched. CDR1 is SGHRS and CDR2 is YFSETQ in the germline V gene. The CDR3 totals 16 residues. The CDR3: CASSLVGGVLGETQYF. The CDR3 nucleotides read TGCGCCAGCAGCTTGGTAGGGGGCGTTCTGGGAGAGACCCAGTACTTC. Using reference TRBV5-1 and TRBJ2-5 for the parts outside the CDR3, the full variable domain is KAGVTQTPRYLIKTRGQQVTLSCSPISGHRSVSWYQQTPGQGLQFLFEYFSETQRNKGNFPGRFSGRQFSNSRSEMNVSTLELGDSALYLCASSLVGGVLGETQYFGPGTRLLVL.

This clone was counted a few times. The V call is TRBV2, the J call TRBJ2-5; no definite D call. The CDR3 is 11 residues long. Per the germline V gene, CDR1 is SNHLY and CDR2 is FYNNEI. Trimming shortened V by 5 bases and J by 4 bases, and 5 bases separated the two germline ends. The CDR3 region is CASSFGETQYF. The CDR3 coding sequence is TGTGCCAGCAGTTTCGGAGAGACCCAGTACTTC.

V usage is TRBV5-1 and J usage is TRBJ2-7; 7 bases fit TRBD1. Germline CDR1 SGHRS, CDR2 YFSETQ. CDR3 size: 14 residues. V dropped 2 bases and J dropped 5; count of bases not matched to a gene: 7. The CDR3 DNA reads TGCGCCAGCAGCTTTGGTCAACAGGGGAACGAGCAGTACTTC. Protein product: CASSFGQQGNEQYF.

The genes are TRBV7-2 and TRBJ2-7; 8 bases agree with TRBD1. The CDR3 totals 15 residues. Per the germline V gene, CDR1 is SGHTA and CDR2 is FQGNSA. V shed 5 bases and J 5 bases; nucleotides not matched to a gene: 11. CDR3 sequence: CASSPQGQVRNEQYF. CDR3 bases: TGTGCCAGCAGCCCGCAGGGACAGGTTCGAAACGAGCAGTACTTC.

The chain employs TRBV29-1 and TRBJ1-1, with 9 bases matching TRBD1. Trimming removed 5 bases from V and 7 bases from J; junction bases left unmatched: 11. This CDR3 has 14 residues. Germline V gives CDR1 SQVTM, CDR2 ANQGSEA. CDR3 in amino acids: CSVSQGQGVGEAFF. DNA of the CDR3: TGCAGCGTTTCTCAGGGACAGGGAGTAGGTGAAGCTTTCTTT.

This chain connects TRBV25-1 to TRBJ2-3; D is ambiguous. V gave up 8 bases and J gave up 0 bases, with 6 bases separating them. This CDR3 is built from 12 residues. Germline loops: CDR1 MGHDK, CDR2 SYGVNS. CDR3 in amino acids: CASGASTDTQYF. The CDR3 nucleotides read TGTGCCAGCGGAGCTAGCACAGATACGCAGTATTTT.

This sequence joins TRBV7-9 and TRBJ2-7; D is uncertain. Germline-derived CDR1 and CDR2 are SEHNR and FQNEAQ (reference sequence). CDR3 size: 13 residues. V lost 1 base and J lost 3, with 7 bases in between. This CDR3 reads CASSLDGLYEQYF. The CDR3 nucleotides read TGTGCCAGCAGCTTAGACGGGCTCTACGAGCAGTACTTC. Looking up the rest from reference TRBV7-9 and TRBJ2-7 gives the full variable domain: DTGVSQNPRHKITKRGQNVTFRCDPISEHNRLYWYRQTLGQGPEFLTYFQNEAQLEKSRLLSDRFSAERPKGSFSTLEIQRTEQGDSAMYLCASSLDGLYEQYFGPGTRLTVT.

The gene calls are TRBV2 and TRBJ2-5; TRBD1 agrees at 8 bases. The J segment lost 5 bases and the V segment lost 8 bases, leaving 10 bases of the junction unmatched. CDR3 length: 14 residues. From germline, CDR1 is SNHLY and CDR2 FYNNEI. The CDR3 bases are TGTGCCAGCGGCTCAGGGGGCTCGTTGGAGACCCAGTACTTC. Amino acids: CASGSGGSLETQYF.

This clone has more than one count but fewer than ten. The chain couples TRBV7-2 to TRBJ1-1; the D is unclear. Between the trimmed V and J ends, which lost 4 bases and 6 bases, there was a span of 21 bases. Per the germline V gene, CDR1 is SGHTA and CDR2 is FQGNSA. The CDR3 extends over 16 amino acids. The CDR3 loop is CASSSPGWSWEAEAFF. The CDR3, as DNA: TGTGCCAGCAGCTCGCCTGGGTGGTCATGGGAGGCTGAAGCTTTCTTT.